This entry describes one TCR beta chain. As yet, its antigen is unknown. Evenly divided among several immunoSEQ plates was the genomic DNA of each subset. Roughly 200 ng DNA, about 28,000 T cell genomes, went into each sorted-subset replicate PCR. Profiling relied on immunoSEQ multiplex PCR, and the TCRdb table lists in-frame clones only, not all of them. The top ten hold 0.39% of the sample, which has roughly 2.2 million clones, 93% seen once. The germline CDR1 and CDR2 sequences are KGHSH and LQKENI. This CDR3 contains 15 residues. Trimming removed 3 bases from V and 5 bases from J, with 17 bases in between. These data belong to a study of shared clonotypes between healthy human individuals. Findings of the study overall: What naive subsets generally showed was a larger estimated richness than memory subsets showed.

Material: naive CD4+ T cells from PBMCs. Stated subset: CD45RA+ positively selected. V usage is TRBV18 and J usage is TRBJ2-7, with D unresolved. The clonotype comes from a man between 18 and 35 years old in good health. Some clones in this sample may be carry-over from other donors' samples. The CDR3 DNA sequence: TGTGCCAGCTCACCCCTGGTGGCTTTTGCGGACGAGCAGTACTTC. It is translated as CASSPLVAFADEQYF.